The entry below describes one T cell receptor (beta chain). Original analysis: How many nucleated cells were present was estimated from reference gene primer amplification. Measured with immunoSEQ multiplex PCR; TCRdb has only the in-frame clones, and not every one. That table gives V, J and clone size, and the DNA gave D and trimming. Found here are around 9,700 clones, roughly 76% of them singletons; the top ten hold about 7.4%. The data derive from a study of blood T cell repertoires in COVID-19. Study background: The samples span acute and convalescent COVID-19 from the United States, Italy and Spain. In each case, the material was cDNA or gDNA derived from T cells, B-cell-depleted T cells, or PBMCs.

CDR3 length: 15 amino acids. Trimming removed 8 bases at V and 2 bases at J, with 21 bases between. Germline values: CDR1 SQVTM, CDR2 ANQGSEA. This TCR came from a man in his 70s with active COVID-19. V usage is TRBV29-1 and J usage is TRBJ1-2; no clear D. The specimen was peripheral blood. CDR3 protein: CSTEATANLNYGYTF. Written as DNA, the CDR3 is TGCAGCACTGAAGCTACAGCCAATCTAAACTATGGCTACACCTTC.